Given below is one TCR beta chain in context. TCRdb analysed the 5' RACE reads with MiXCR anew, one entry per CDR3 protein. Among 520,000 or so distinct CDR3 sequences listed, less than 25% were seen once. The sample comes from a study of identical twins. This CDR3 is 12 amino acids long. V dropped 0 bases and J dropped 9 bases, with 9 bases sitting between them. Germline V gives CDR1 DFQATT, CDR2 SNEGSKA (reference sequence). A further study also used this sample, focusing on T cells expressing NK-cell markers.

The V gene is TRBV20-1, the J gene TRBJ2-1; tentative D call: TRBD1 (6 bases). The clonotype comes from a woman aged 18-29 years in good health. Input material: CD4+ T cells sorted from blood. CDR3 coding DNA: TGCAGTGCTAGAGAAGGGGGAGTTGAGCAGTTCTTC. Residues: CSAREGGVEQFF.